One and the same sample provided the 29 T cell receptor beta chains below, sequenced in a study of T-cell memory formation after mild COVID-19. Via MiXCR, TCRdb re-called the 5' RACE reads, giving one row per CDR3 protein. The sample holds fewer than 450,000 distinct CDR3 sequences, less than 25% seen once. The material sequenced was PBMCs or a T cell subset sorted from them (not recorded which). Receptor source: an adult woman who had mild COVID-19 (a few samples of this study predate the infection). Cell type and time point are not known.

V is TRBV30 and J is TRBJ2-2; D gene unclear. The CDR3 has 13 residues. Per germline, CDR1 GTSNPN and CDR2 SVGIG (reference sequence). In DNA form, the CDR3 reads TGTGAGGGTAGGGCCCCGAACACCGGGGAGCTGTTTTTT. It specifies CEGRAPNTGELFF.

This clonotype was seen a handful of times. The chain carries TRBV6-2 or TRBV6-3 and TRBJ2-2; 7 bases match TRBD1. Germline V gene lookup returns CDR1 MNHEY and CDR2 SVGEGT. The ends lost 8 bases at V and 8 bases at J; junction bases unmatched: 5. This CDR3 has 12 amino acids. The CDR3 DNA sequence: TGTGCCAGCCTCAGGACAGGAGGGGAGCTGTTTTTT. Translation gives CASLRTGGELFF.

This clonotype was seen a few times. The J gene is TRBJ2-1, the V gene TRBV2; perhaps TRBD1 as D (5 bases). The CDR3 has 14 amino acids. Germline loops: CDR1 SNHLY, CDR2 FYNNEI. V was pared by 6 bases and J by 3 bases, with 12 bases between. The DNA for the CDR3 is TGTGCCAGCAGCGCAGCAGGGTACTACAATGAGCAGTTCTTC. This codes for CASSAAGYYNEQFF. The full variable domain, with the rest looked up from reference TRBV2 and TRBJ2-1, is EPEVTQTPSHQVTQMGQEVILRCVPISNHLYFYWYRQILGQKVEFLVSFYNNEISEKSEIFDDQFSVERPDGSNFTLKIRSTKLEDSAMYFCASSAAGYYNEQFFGPGTRLTVL.

The CDR3 is CASSLGGGLSEQFF. CDR3 DNA: TGCGCCAGCAGCTTGGGAGGGGGCCTTAGTGAGCAGTTCTTC. J is TRBJ2-1 and V is TRBV5-1; 7 positions match TRBD1. Germline trimming cut 0 bases from V and 9 bases from J; bases unmatched to any gene: 6. CDR3 length equals 14 residues. Germline V gene lookup returns CDR1 SGHRS and CDR2 YFSETQ.

The gene calls are TRBV20-1 and TRBJ1-1; tentatively, D is TRBD1 (6 bases). The germline gives CDR1 DFQATT, CDR2 SNEGSKA (reference sequence). The ends were cut back, 3 bases at V and 5 bases at J, with 16 bases in the middle. The CDR3 is made up of 14 amino acids. Here the CDR3 DNA reads TGCAGTGCTAGCCTCCCGGGGGCACCGACTGAAGCTTTCTTT. Amino acids: CSASLPGAPTEAFF.

The V gene is TRBV11-3, the J gene TRBJ1-2; D gene uncertain. CDR1 SGHNT and CDR2 YENEEA come from the germline V gene. The CDR3 consists of 15 residues. Trimming cost V 5 bases and J 7 bases, with 20 bases left between them. The CDR3 nucleotides are TGTGCCAGCAGCCGTTACGGGCCGCTACCACGTGGCTACACCTTC. This sequence encodes CASSRYGPLPRGYTF. Combining the CDR3 with reference TRBV11-3 and TRBJ1-2 gives the whole variable domain EAGVVQSPRYKIIEKKQPVAFWCNPISGHNTLYWYLQNLGQGPELLIRYENEEAVDDSQLPKDRFSAERLKGVDSTLKIQPAELGDSAVYLCASSRYGPLPRGYTFGSGTRLTVV.

The chain carries TRBV4-3 and TRBJ1-5; possibly TRBD1 for D (5 bases). V lost 1 base, J lost 3 bases, and 13 bases lay in between. This CDR3 is 16 amino acids long. The germline CDR1 and CDR2 sequences are LGHNA and YSLEER. The chain's CDR3 is CASSQAWRGLNQPQHF. The CDR3 DNA reads TGCGCCAGCAGCCAAGCTTGGAGGGGACTCAATCAGCCCCAGCATTTT.

This clonotype was detected only a few times. V and J are TRBV3-1 and TRBJ2-7; possibly TRBD2 for D (6 bases). V gave up 4 bases and J gave up 6 bases, with 13 bases separating them. Germline CDR1 is LGHDT and CDR2 is YNNKEL (reference sequence). The CDR3 has 13 amino acids. CDR3 sequence: CASSLRGLAEQYF. The CDR3 bases are TGTGCCAGCAGCCTCCGGGGGTTGGCCGAGCAGTACTTC.

This sequence joins TRBV6-1 and TRBJ2-5; no clear D. This CDR3 region has 15 residues. Germline V gene lookup returns CDR1 MNHNS and CDR2 SASEGT. With 0 bases removed from V and 0 bases from J, the gap between germline ends came to 8 bases. DNA of the CDR3: TGTGCCAGCAGTGAAGCGCAAGGCCACCAAGAGACCCAGTACTTC. Translated, it gives CASSEAQGHQETQYF.

This clonotype turned up a few times. This chain uses TRBV5-1 with TRBJ2-5; unclear D gene. The length of the CDR3 is 14 residues. The V gene's germline CDR1 is SGHRS and CDR2 YFSETQ. Trimming removed 4 bases at V and 2 bases at J, with 12 bases between. The CDR3 DNA sequence: TGCGCCAGCAGCCGAGGTGGGGTACAAGAGACCCAGTACTTC. This gives the protein CASSRGGVQETQYF.

The gene calls are TRBV7-3 and TRBJ1-1, with D possibly TRBD1 on 6 matching bases. Germline V lookup: CDR1 SGHTA, CDR2 FQGTGA. The CDR3 has 16 amino acids. V gave up 5 bases and J gave up 5 bases, with 21 bases separating them. The CDR3: CASSRGLRGTTTEAFF. CDR3 nucleotide sequence: TGTGCCAGCAGCAGGGGGTTAAGGGGGACTACGACTGAAGCTTTCTTT.

This rearrangement joins TRBV7-8 to TRBJ2-5; possible D gene TRBD1, 6 bases. V was trimmed by 5 bases and J by 4 bases, leaving 17 bases between them. In germline, CDR1 is SGHVS, CDR2 FQNEAQ. CDR3 size: 15 residues. As DNA, the CDR3 is TGTGCCAGCAGCCCGGGACACCAAGTGGGAGAGACCCAGTACTTC. This codes for CASSPGHQVGETQYF.

This chain links TRBV29-1 with TRBJ1-1; TRBD1 agrees at 7 bases. Germline loops: CDR1 SQVTM, CDR2 ANQGSEA. J gave up 1 base and V 4 bases, and 9 bases lay outside the gene matches. The CDR3 spans 15 residues. DNA for the CDR3: TGCAGCGTTGGTCTTGAGGGACAGACGAACACTGAAGCTTTCTTT. Its protein is CSVGLEGQTNTEAFF.

This clonotype was found a few times. The CDR3, as DNA: TGTGCCAGCAGCTCCCGTGGGGGTGGTTGGAATCAGCCCCAGCATTTT. Translated, it gives CASSSRGGGWNQPQHF. The chain joins TRBV7-2 to TRBJ1-5; D may be TRBD1 (5 bases). Germline CDR1 SGHTA, CDR2 FQGNSA. V was pared by 4 bases and J by 4 bases, with 17 bases between. The CDR3 consists of 16 residues.

The V gene is TRBV5-1, the J gene TRBJ2-1; 9 bases line up with TRBD1. This CDR3 region has 15 residues. V trimming: 3 bases; J trimming: 4 bases; junction bases outside the gene matches: 5. The germline gives CDR1 SGHRS, CDR2 YFSETQ. Here the CDR3 DNA reads TGCGCCAGCAGCTCAGGGACAGGGTTTTACAATGAGCAGTTCTTC. Translated, it gives CASSSGTGFYNEQFF.

The genes are TRBV11-2 and TRBJ2-3, with 7 positions matching TRBD2. The CDR3 consists of 17 residues. Unmatched junction bases numbered 12, after V lost 5 bases and J lost 1 base. Germline V gene data show CDR1 as SGHAT and CDR2 as FQNNGV. CDR3 bases: TGTGCCAGCAGCCCCCCCCCACTAGCGAGGGGCACAGATACGCAGTATTTT. This codes for CASSPPPLARGTDTQYF.

This chain links TRBV11-3 with TRBJ2-7; D not resolved. From germline, CDR1 is SGHNT and CDR2 YENEEA. V gave up 4 bases and J gave up 1 base, with 8 bases separating them. There are 13 residues in the CDR3. Written as DNA, the CDR3 is TGTGCCAGCAGCTCGACAAAATCCTACGAGCAGTACTTC. Encoded protein: CASSSTKSYEQYF.

The chain uses TRBV7-9 and TRBJ1-1; possibly TRBD1 for D (5 bases). This CDR3 is built from 13 residues. The germline V gene encodes CDR1 SEHNR and CDR2 FQNEAQ (reference sequence). V was cut by 4 bases and J by 4 bases, with 10 bases left in between. The CDR3 nucleotides read TGTGCCAGCAGCTCGCTCAGGGCCACTGAAGCTTTCTTT. Its translation: CASSSLRATEAFF. Together with reference TRBV7-9 and TRBJ1-1, the CDR3 gives the full variable domain: DTGVSQNPRHKITKRGQNVTFRCDPISEHNRLYWYRQTLGQGPEFLTYFQNEAQLEKSRLLSDRFSAERPKGSFSTLEIQRTEQGDSAMYLCASSSLRATEAFFGQGTRLTVV.

In its sample, this clonotype was seen a few times. The rearrangement uses TRBV6-5 and TRBJ2-5, with a weak D call TRBD2 (6 bases). Trimming pared 5 bases from V and 5 bases from J, leaving 12 bases between. Germline V gene sequence: CDR1 MNHEY, CDR2 SVGAGI. The CDR3 length is 13 residues. CDR3 coding DNA: TGTGCCAGCAGTCTCCCGGGGGTGGAGACCCAGTACTTC. Its translation: CASSLPGVETQYF.

CDR3 DNA sequence: TGTGCCAGCAGCCCAGGACTAGCGGGAGGATCCGCAGATACGCAGTATTTT. Its protein is CASSPGLAGGSADTQYF. The chain carries TRBV7-9 and TRBJ2-3, with 14 bases matching TRBD2. Germline V gives CDR1 SEHNR, CDR2 FQNEAQ (reference sequence). V shed 5 bases and J 4 bases; nucleotides not matched to a gene: 8. This CDR3 is built from 17 residues.

The chain joins TRBV5-1 to TRBJ2-2; 11 bases map to TRBD2. This CDR3 has 17 residues. Germline CDR1 reads SGHRS; CDR2 reads YFSETQ. J was trimmed by 2 bases and V by 2 bases; bases with no gene match: 5. CDR3 sequence: CASSFYLAGGNTGELFF. CDR3 DNA: TGCGCCAGCAGCTTTTATCTAGCGGGAGGCAACACCGGGGAGCTGTTTTTT. Drawing the rest from reference TRBV5-1 and TRBJ2-2, the complete variable domain is KAGVTQTPRYLIKTRGQQVTLSCSPISGHRSVSWYQQTPGQGLQFLFEYFSETQRNKGNFPGRFSGRQFSNSRSEMNVSTLELGDSALYLCASSFYLAGGNTGELFFGEGSRLTVL.

The V call is TRBV12-3 or TRBV12-4, the J call TRBJ1-5; possibly TRBD1 for D (5 bases). The CDR3 has 13 residues. V lost 6 bases and J lost 3, with 9 bases in between. In DNA form, the CDR3 reads TGTGCCAGCAGGGGGGGAGACAATCAGCCCCAGCATTTT. Translating it yields CASRGGDNQPQHF.

The chain carries TRBV12-3 or TRBV12-4 and TRBJ2-1, with 8 nucleotides matching TRBD2. This CDR3 comprises 15 residues. Trimming at V came to 7 bases and at J to 0 bases, leaving 5 bases not matched to a gene. This chain's CDR3 is CASTIAGSSYNEQFF. The CDR3 nucleotides are TGTGCCAGCACCATAGCGGGAAGCTCCTACAATGAGCAGTTCTTC.

In this sample, this clonotype turned up many times. V and J are TRBV20-1 and TRBJ1-2; D is unclear. Trimming took off 5 bases at V and 0 bases at J, with 7 bases between the two ends. The CDR3 is made up of 12 amino acids. Germline V gives CDR1 DFQATT, CDR2 SNEGSKA (reference sequence). In nucleotides, the CDR3 is TGCAGTGCTCCGTCCACTAACTATGGCTACACCTTC. This sequence encodes CSAPSTNYGYTF.

This clonotype was counted only a few times. The chain joins TRBV7-9 to TRBJ2-5; no firm D call. The CDR3 consists of 15 residues. CDR1 SEHNR and CDR2 FQNEAQ come from the germline V gene (reference sequence). V gave up 6 bases and J gave up 1 base, with 15 bases separating them. The CDR3 here is CASSFRRVTQETQYF. In DNA form, the CDR3 reads TGTGCCAGCAGTTTTAGACGGGTTACCCAAGAGACCCAGTACTTC.

The table lists this clonotype with a few counts. The chain recombines TRBV18 with TRBJ2-1; D unclear. Germline V gene sequence: CDR1 KGHSH, CDR2 LQKENI. V lost 2 bases, J lost 4 bases, and 12 bases lay in between. The CDR3 is 15 amino acids. CDR3 protein: CASSPRAVPYNEQFF. The CDR3, as DNA: TGTGCCAGCTCACCAAGGGCGGTTCCTTACAATGAGCAGTTCTTC.

There are a few counts of this clonotype. A junction boundary mismatches the germline segment, possibly from a read error. J is TRBJ1-3 and V is TRBV3-1, with D perhaps matching TRBD1 (6 bases). Looked up from germline, CDR1 is LGHDT and CDR2 is YNNKEL (reference sequence). This CDR3 has 15 amino acids. The CDR3 DNA reads as TGTGCCAGCAGCCCCACAGGGAGTACTGGCAACACCATATATTTT. Its translation: CASSPTGSTGNTIYF. Combining the CDR3 with reference TRBV3-1 and TRBJ1-3 gives the whole variable domain DTAVSQTPKYLVTQMGNDKSIKCEQNLGHDTMYWYKQDSKKFLKIMFSYNNKELIINETVPNRFSPKSPDKAHLNLHINSLELGDSAVYFCASSPTGSTGNTIYFGEGSWLTVV.

This clonotype was seen repeatedly, ten times or more. V is TRBV20-1 and J is TRBJ2-7; a weak D match, TRBD1 (7 bases). The V end was cut by 3 bases, the J end by 2 bases, with 14 bases between. The CDR3 length is 14 residues. Germline-derived CDR1 and CDR2 are DFQATT and SNEGSKA (reference sequence). CDR3 protein: CSASPGGPTYEQYF. The CDR3 DNA is TGCAGTGCTAGCCCAGGGGGGCCCACCTACGAGCAGTACTTC.

This clonotype was recorded a few times. CDR3 loop: CASSLVPGTSGRGGREETQYF. In DNA form, the CDR3 reads TGTGCCAGCAGCTTAGTTCCCGGGACTAGCGGGAGAGGGGGACGAGAAGAGACCCAGTACTTC. V is TRBV7-9 and J is TRBJ2-5; 14 bases line up with TRBD2. The V segment lost 1 base and the J segment 3 bases; nucleotides outside the gene matches: 16. This CDR3 is 21 amino acids long. Looked up from germline, CDR1 is SEHNR and CDR2 is FQNEAQ (reference sequence).